In this sample, the clone carrying this T cell receptor beta chain turned up once. The germline CDR1 and CDR2 sequences are MNHEY and SVGAGI. The CDR3 extends over 15 amino acids. Germline trimming cut 6 bases from V and 4 bases from J; bases unmatched to any gene: 9. This specimen comes from a study of blood T cell repertoires in COVID-19. Study-level background: Samples came from the United States, Italy and Spain, spanning acute and convalescent COVID-19. T cells, B-cell-depleted T cells, or PBMCs supplied cDNA or gDNA.

Original methodology: Amplification from reference gene primers served as the basis for estimated nucleated cell counts. Profiling relied on immunoSEQ multiplex PCR, and the TCRdb table lists in-frame clones only, not all of them. For V, J and clone size, that table is used; D and trimming come from the DNA. The table records 65,000 to 90,000 clones, around 88% of them present only once. Sequencing was performed on peripheral blood. The sequence was collected from a man under 40 with acute or convalescent COVID-19. The rearrangement joins TRBV6-5 to TRBJ2-3; 8 bases align to TRBD1. The CDR3 nucleotides are TGTGCCAGCAGCCCCCGGGACAGGATATCAGATACGCAGTATTTT. Translating it yields CASSPRDRISDTQYF.